These T cell receptor beta chains were read from a single sample in a study of cytomegalovirus exposure and HLA in healthy donors. Sequenced by immunoSEQ multiplex PCR; TCRdb stores in-frame clones only, minus some. Among some 150,000 clones listed, 80% were seen once. Sequenced material: PBMCs. The source of these receptors is a man aged 30-40 years in good health and CMV-seronegative. Both conserved end residues are part of each CDR3. D genes are given only for firm matches. Size is stated for part of the rows, as once, few or many counts, or as a class when the clone is expanded.

abundance | d_gene | j_gene | v_gene | CDR3aa | CDR3nt
once | NA | TRBJ1-4 | TRBV19 | CASSDTGPPAEKLFF | TGTGCCAGTAGCGACACAGGGCCTCCTGCGGAAAAACTGTTTTTT
NA | TRBD2 | TRBJ2-7 | TRBV7-9 | CASSPGTTPSYEQYF | TGTGCCAGCAGCCCGGGGACTACCCCCTCCTACGAGCAGTACTTC
NA | NA | TRBJ1-5 | TRBV7-2 | CASSYTAYQPQHF | TGTGCCAGCAGCTACACAGCCTATCAGCCCCAGCATTTT
NA | TRBD1 | TRBJ2-7 | TRBV11-2 | CASSPDRDSSYEQYF | TGTGCCAGCAGCCCGGACAGGGACAGCTCCTACGAGCAGTACTTC
NA | NA | TRBJ2-7 | TRBV5-1 | CASRPAGETYEQYF | TGCGCCAGCAGACCGGCAGGGGAGACCTACGAGCAGTACTTC
NA | TRBD1 | TRBJ1-5 | TRBV19 | CASSIGQGDQPQHF | TGTGCCAGTAGTATAGGGCAGGGGGATCAGCCCCAGCATTTT
NA | NA | TRBJ2-3 | TRBV5-8 | CASSLQLPTSTDTQYF | TGTGCCAGCAGCTTGCAGCTGCCGACTAGCACAGATACGCAGTATTTT
NA | NA | TRBJ2-7 | TRBV6-1 | CASSDTSSYEQYF | TGTGCCAGCAGCGACACCAGCTCCTACGAGCAGTACTTC
NA | TRBD2 | TRBJ2-2 | TRBV4-3 | CASSQVLAGASNTGELFF | TGCGCCAGCAGCCAAGTGCTAGCGGGAGCCTCGAACACCGGGGAGCTGTTTTTT
NA | NA | TRBJ1-5 | TRBV7-2 | CASSLATAQPQHF | TGTGCCAGCAGCTTAGCGACAGCGCAGCCCCAGCATTTT
NA | TRBD1 | TRBJ1-6 | TRBV4-3 | CASSQDDREYSPLHF | TGCGCCAGCAGCCAAGACGACAGGGAGTATTCACCCCTCCACTTT
NA | TRBD1 | TRBJ1-5 | TRBV15 | CATSRLPRTGLNQPQHF | TGTGCCACCAGCAGATTACCTCGGACAGGGCTCAATCAGCCCCAGCATTTT
NA | NA | TRBJ1-1 | TRBV14 | CASSQVFGSTEAFF | TGTGCCAGCAGCCAAGTTTTCGGGTCCACTGAAGCTTTCTTT
NA | NA | TRBJ1-5 | TRBV19 | CASSAGPYQPQHF | TGTGCCAGTAGCGCAGGTCCGTATCAGCCCCAGCATTTT